These 24 T cell receptor beta chains came from one sample sequenced in a study of OX40 agonist ivuxolimab in advanced cancers. Method: immunoSEQ multiplex PCR; TCRdb's copy keeps in-frame clones and lacks some. The sample includes approximately 51,000 clones, around 82% of them seen just once. The sample consisted of CD4+ or CD8+ T cells sorted from blood, taken in a trial of the OX40 agonist ivuxolimab. Source of these receptors: an adult with an advanced solid tumor such as melanoma, head and neck, liver or kidney cancer.

The V gene is TRBV6-1, the J gene TRBJ2-1; possible D gene TRBD1, 6 bases. In germline, CDR1 is MNHNS, CDR2 SASEGT. Trimming removed 7 bases from V and 3 bases from J, with 13 bases in between. There are 14 residues in the CDR3. CDR3 sequence: CASTPGQNYNEQFF. For the CDR3, the DNA is TGTGCCAGCACTCCGGGACAAAACTACAATGAGCAGTTCTTC.

The rearrangement joins TRBV4-1 to TRBJ2-2, with a weak D call TRBD1 (6 bases). The CDR3 is made up of 21 amino acids. Germline V gene sequence: CDR1 MGHRA, CDR2 YSYEKL. Trimming removed 1 base from V and 0 bases from J, with 24 bases in between. The CDR3 DNA reads TGCGCCAGCAGCCAAGTTAGGCCCGGGACAACAGGGCAGACGAACACCGGGGAGCTGTTTTTT. This codes for CASSQVRPGTTGQTNTGELFF.

This clone showed up just once. The genes are TRBV6-5 and TRBJ2-5; D perhaps matches TRBD1 (6 bases). The CDR3 is made up of 15 amino acids. V lost 4 bases and J lost 4, with 16 bases in between. CDR1 and CDR2 from the germline V gene are MNHEY and SVGAGI. The CDR3, as DNA: TGTGCCAGCAGTTCAGGGGCCTTCGCCGGAGAGACCCAGTACTTC. This translates into CASSSGAFAGETQYF.

This chain connects TRBV5-6 to TRBJ1-4, with 7 bases aligning to TRBD1. Trimming removed 4 bases from V and 8 bases from J; junction bases left unmatched: 17. Per the germline V gene, CDR1 is SGHDT and CDR2 is YYEEEE. The CDR3 has 17 amino acids. The CDR3 bases are TGTGCCAGCAGCCGTTTGAGACAGGGAGAGGCGAGGGAAAAACTGTTTTTT. It encodes CASSRLRQGEAREKLFF.

This chain links TRBV11-2 with TRBJ2-7, with D tentatively TRBD1 (6 bases). V was cut by 5 bases and J by 0 bases, with 11 bases left in between. Germline values: CDR1 SGHAT, CDR2 FQNNGV. The CDR3 totals 14 residues. The CDR3 loop reads CASSPQGLSYEQYF. CDR3 DNA: TGTGCCAGCAGCCCACAGGGTCTCTCCTACGAGCAGTACTTC.

This chain joins TRBV6-1 and TRBJ1-5, with TRBD1 as a possible D gene (5 bases). V was clipped by 5 bases and J by 7 bases, with 12 bases between them. Germline loops: CDR1 MNHNS, CDR2 SASEGT. The CDR3 has 13 amino acids. The DNA of the CDR3 is TGTGCCAGCAGTCAACAGGACGGGCAGCCCCAGCATTTT. It translates to CASSQQDGQPQHF.

This clone was recorded a few times. The rearrangement joins TRBV7-9 to TRBJ1-4; the match to TRBD1 covers 10 bases. J lost 7 bases, V lost 5 bases, and 7 bases had no gene match. Germline V gives CDR1 SEHNR, CDR2 FQNEAQ (reference sequence). The CDR3 has 15 residues. The CDR3 spells CASSRFGTGAEKLFF. The CDR3 bases are TGTGCCAGCAGCCGGTTCGGGACAGGGGCTGAAAAACTGTTTTTT.

The rearrangement joins TRBV11-2 to TRBJ1-2, with D maybe TRBD1 (6 bases). This CDR3 has 13 amino acids. The V and J ends lost 5 bases and 4 bases respectively, with 11 bases between them. Germline V lookup: CDR1 SGHAT, CDR2 FQNNGV. The CDR3 sequence is CASSARTVYGYTF. In DNA, the CDR3 is TGTGCCAGCAGCGCCCGGACAGTCTATGGCTACACCTTC.

In its sample, this clone was seen a few times. The chain combines TRBV5-6 with TRBJ2-1, with 13 positions matching TRBD2. Germline V gene lookup returns CDR1 SGHDT and CDR2 YYEEEE. The CDR3 sequence is 15 residues long. V lost 4 bases and J lost 5; bases outside the gene matches: 3. For the CDR3, the DNA is TGTGCCAGCAGCCTACTAGCGGGAGGGCACAATGAGCAGTTCTTC. Translation gives CASSLLAGGHNEQFF.

The V gene is TRBV9, the J gene TRBJ2-2; 12 bases are a match to TRBD2. Germline CDR1 is SGDLS and CDR2 is YYNGEE. V was pared by 3 bases and J by 5 bases, with 8 bases of the junction left unmatched. The CDR3 has 17 residues. The CDR3 bases are TGTGCCAGCAGCGGGCTAGCGGGAGGGCCGCGTACCGGGGAGCTGTTTTTT. This encodes CASSGLAGGPRTGELFF.

The gene calls are TRBV6-1 and TRBJ1-5; TRBD1 aligns across 9 bases. The CDR3 has 17 residues. J was trimmed by 1 base and V by 1 base; bases with no gene match: 5. The germline V gene has CDR1 MNHNS and CDR2 SASEGT. In DNA form, the CDR3 reads TGTGCCAGCAGTGAAGGACAGGGGGTGAGAAGCAATCAGCCCCAGCATTTT. It codes for CASSEGQGVRSNQPQHF.

In nucleotides, the CDR3 is TGCAGCGCCGGGGACTTGGGCTACACCTTC. Translating it yields CSAGDLGYTF. V and J are TRBV29-1 and TRBJ1-2; possible D gene TRBD1, 5 bases. The CDR3 is 10 residues long. V shed 7 bases and J shed 8 bases, with 11 bases lying between them. From germline, CDR1 is SQVTM and CDR2 ANQGSEA.

The chain links TRBV6-5 to TRBJ2-6; unclear D gene. The CDR3 length is 15 residues. Germline loops: CDR1 MNHEY, CDR2 SVGAGI. V lost 3 bases and J lost 3, with 9 bases in between. CDR3 residues: CASSYNGIGANVLTF. DNA of the CDR3: TGTGCCAGCAGTTATAATGGGATTGGGGCCAACGTCCTGACTTTC.

This clone was counted a single time. J is TRBJ2-3 and V is TRBV29-1; no reliable D call. Looked up from germline, CDR1 is SQVTM and CDR2 is ANQGSEA. This CDR3 region has 13 residues. Trimming pared 8 bases from V and 4 bases from J, leaving 16 bases between. The CDR3: CSTTRQISDTQYF. DNA for the CDR3: TGCAGCACCACCCGGCAGATTTCAGATACGCAGTATTTT.

This clone was observed a few times. The chain joins TRBV7-8 to TRBJ2-7; D may be TRBD1 (5 bases). The ends were cut back, 2 bases at V and 3 bases at J, with 5 bases in the middle. CDR3 length: 12 amino acids. Germline-derived CDR1 and CDR2 are SGHVS and FQNEAQ. The CDR3 loop reads CASSLQGYEQYF. CDR3 coding DNA: TGTGCCAGCAGCTTACAGGGCTACGAGCAGTACTTC.

Only a few counts were recorded for this clone. V is TRBV11-2 and J is TRBJ1-2, with D unclear. Trimming took off 3 bases at V and 7 bases at J, with 12 bases between the two ends. The germline V gene encodes CDR1 SGHAT and CDR2 FQNNGV. The CDR3 loop spans 13 amino acids. CDR3 sequence reads: CASSFHEDSGYTF. CDR3 nucleotides: TGTGCCAGCAGCTTCCATGAGGATTCTGGCTACACCTTC.

This rearrangement joins TRBV4-1 to TRBJ2-7, with a weak D call TRBD1 (6 bases). The CDR3 length is 14 residues. Germline CDR1 is MGHRA and CDR2 is YSYEKL. V lost 4 bases, J lost 2 bases, and 12 bases lay in between. The CDR3 sequence is CASSPLGQPYEQYF. The CDR3 region has the DNA TGCGCCAGCAGCCCACTGGGACAACCCTACGAGCAGTACTTC.

This clone was found once. V gene TRBV5-6 combines with J gene TRBJ1-1, with D unresolved. Germline V gene lookup returns CDR1 SGHDT and CDR2 YYEEEE. Trimming left V 2 bases short and J 3 bases short, with 17 bases between. The CDR3 totals 16 residues. In DNA, the CDR3 is TGTGCCAGCAGCTTATCATACGGCAGGCGAGACACTGAAGCTTTCTTT. Translation: CASSLSYGRRDTEAFF.

The J gene is TRBJ2-1, the V gene TRBV27; 7 nucleotides line up with TRBD2. V dropped 4 bases and J dropped 3; count of bases not matched to a gene: 6. Per the germline V gene, CDR1 is MNHEY and CDR2 is SMNVEV (reference sequence). This CDR3 region has 15 residues. CDR3 in amino acids: CASSSTSRYYNEQFF. CDR3 coding DNA: TGTGCCAGCAGTTCGACTAGCAGATACTACAATGAGCAGTTCTTC.

This clone has a single count. The V gene is TRBV29-1, the J gene TRBJ1-1, with 10 bases fitting TRBD1. From germline, CDR1 is SQVTM and CDR2 ANQGSEA. V shed 1 base and J 3 bases; nucleotides not matched to a gene: 5. The CDR3 length is 15 residues. CDR3 residues: CSVEGQGARYTEAFF. CDR3 in DNA: TGCAGCGTTGAAGGACAGGGGGCGCGGTACACTGAAGCTTTCTTT.

This clone showed up just once. This sequence joins TRBV6-5 and TRBJ1-2, with D maybe TRBD1 (5 bases). Trimming pared 0 bases from V and 4 bases from J, leaving 9 bases between. Germline CDR1 MNHEY, CDR2 SVGAGI. The CDR3 contains 14 residues. Here the CDR3 reads CASSYSQGLYGYTF. CDR3 in DNA: TGTGCCAGCAGTTACTCGCAGGGACTCTATGGCTACACCTTC.

The rearrangement links TRBV7-8 to TRBJ2-7; 9 bases are a match to TRBD1. The CDR3 covers 21 residues. The V gene's germline CDR1 is SGHVS and CDR2 FQNEAQ. V trimming: 2 bases; J trimming: 1 base; junction bases outside the gene matches: 21. The CDR3 here is CASSLNHGTGWGSLASYEQYF. Here the CDR3 DNA reads TGTGCCAGCAGCTTAAACCACGGGACAGGGTGGGGGAGTTTAGCTTCCTACGAGCAGTACTTC.

The chain uses TRBV5-1 and TRBJ2-7; 10 nucleotides align to TRBD1. V lost 1 base to trimming and J lost 2 bases; unmatched junction nucleotides: 6. The length of the CDR3 is 16 residues. Germline CDR1 SGHRS, CDR2 YFSETQ. CDR3 in DNA: TGCGCCAGCAGCTTGTCAGCCGGGACAGGGGCCTACGAGCAGTACTTC. This gives the protein CASSLSAGTGAYEQYF.

This CDR3 is CASGDWRGRSYEQYF. The CDR3 DNA follows: TGTGCCAGCGGGGACTGGCGGGGACGATCCTACGAGCAGTACTTC. The chain combines TRBV11-2 with TRBJ2-7; a weak D match, TRBD2 (6 bases). Deletions cut 8 bases from V and 1 base from J, with 18 bases between. The germline CDR1 and CDR2 sequences are SGHAT and FQNNGV. CDR3 length: 15 residues.